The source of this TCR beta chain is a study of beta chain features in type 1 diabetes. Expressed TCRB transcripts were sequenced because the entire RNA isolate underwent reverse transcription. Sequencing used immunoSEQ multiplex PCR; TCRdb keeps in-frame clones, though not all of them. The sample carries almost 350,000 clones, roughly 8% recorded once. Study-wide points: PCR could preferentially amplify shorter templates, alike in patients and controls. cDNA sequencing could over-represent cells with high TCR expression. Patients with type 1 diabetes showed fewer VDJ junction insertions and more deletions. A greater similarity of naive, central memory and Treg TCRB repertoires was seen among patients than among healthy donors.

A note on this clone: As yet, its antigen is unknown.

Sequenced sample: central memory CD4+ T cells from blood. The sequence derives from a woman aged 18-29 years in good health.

In DNA, the CDR3 is TGTGCCATCAGTGGCGGGGGGACTAGCGGGAGCTACGATACGCAGTATTTT. It codes for CAISGGGTSGSYDTQYF. The V and J genes are TRBV10-3 and TRBJ2-3; 14 bases line up with TRBD2. Germline trimming cut 4 bases from V and 6 bases from J; bases unmatched to any gene: 9. The CDR3 is made up of 17 amino acids. CDR1 and CDR2 (germline): ENHRY, SYGVKD.